This T cell receptor (beta chain) was recorded in a study of CD8 T cells in Susac syndrome. In the study overall: Blood was drawn from patients with Susac syndrome. At that point, they were therapy-naive, on corticosteroids, or on intravenous immunoglobulin alone.

Patients with Susac syndrome fulfilled recently defined diagnostic criteria for definite or probable disease. TEMRA cells were FACS-enriched, with CD8+ and CD4+ T cells isolated negatively. cDNA came from about 0.51 to 1 ug RNA primed by random hexamers. TCRdb itself ran the immunoSEQ multiplex PCR reads through MiXCR, one entry per CDR3 protein. The sample consists of 170,000 or so distinct CDR3 sequences, roughly 95% of them appearing once. The TCR was taken from a human donor with Susac syndrome. Sequencing was performed on CD4+ T cells from PBMCs.

The CDR3, as DNA: TGCAGCGTGTCCGGACAGGGTGTGGAGACCCAGTACTTC. Protein: CSVSGQGVETQYF. The rearrangement links TRBV29-1 to TRBJ2-5; 8 positions match TRBD1. With V trimmed by 6 bases and J by 5 bases, 8 bases remained unmatched. The CDR3 runs to 13 residues. CDR1 SQVTM and CDR2 ANQGSEA come from the germline V gene.